Below, 10 T cell receptor beta chains from the same sample are listed, as sequenced in a study of Ad26.COV2.S vaccination and SARS-CoV-2 variants. Profiled with immunoSEQ multiplex PCR; TCRdb holds only in-frame clones, not every one. This sample yields about 440,000 clones, of which around 90% are seen a single time; roughly 4.3% belongs to the top ten. Treatment specified: 19 received Ad26.COV2.S at low or high dose, single or two shots; five or six received placebo; per-sample allocation not given. Sampling happened 63 days after the first vaccine or placebo injection. The sample here was peripheral blood, taken in a trial of Ad26.COV2.S vaccine versus placebo. These receptors all come from a person aged 18 to 59 who received the Ad26.COV2.S COVID-19 vaccine or a placebo.

The DNA of the CDR3 is TGCGCCAGCAGAGTGGGACTGGGAGAGACCCAGTACTTC. Residues: CASRVGLGETQYF. The chain joins TRBV5-1 to TRBJ2-5, with a tentative D call TRBD2 (6 bases). CDR3 length: 13 residues. From germline, CDR1 is SGHRS and CDR2 YFSETQ. The V end was cut by 5 bases, the J end by 4 bases, with 12 bases between.

The J gene is TRBJ1-5, the V gene TRBV19; a weak D match, TRBD1 (5 bases). Germline CDR1 reads LNHDA; CDR2 reads SQIVND (reference sequence). CDR3 length: 18 residues. The V end was cut by 3 bases, the J end by 5 bases, with 23 bases between. The CDR3 bases are TGTGCCAGTAGTATCTCTGGCAGGGTTCAGTCCCTGGATCAGCCCCAGCATTTT. As protein: CASSISGRVQSLDQPQHF.

The chain uses TRBV28 and TRBJ1-2; 9 bases are a match to TRBD1. J gave up 8 bases and V 5 bases, and 12 bases lay outside the gene matches. The V gene's germline CDR1 is MDHEN and CDR2 SYDVKM. The length of the CDR3 is 15 residues. This CDR3 is CASSPPGQGLGGYTF. The DNA of the CDR3 is TGTGCCAGCAGTCCCCCGGGACAGGGCCTAGGGGGCTACACCTTC.

This clone has just one count. V is TRBV4-1 and J is TRBJ2-1; the D gene is possibly TRBD1 (6 bases). Trimming removed 4 bases at V and 8 bases at J, with 15 bases between. This CDR3 spans 14 amino acids. In germline, CDR1 is MGHRA, CDR2 YSYEKL. The CDR3: CASSLQDRLYEQFF. As DNA, the CDR3 is TGCGCCAGCAGCCTACAGGACAGACTCTATGAGCAGTTCTTC.

The rearrangement joins TRBV4-1 to TRBJ2-2, with a tentative D call TRBD2 (6 bases). CDR3 size: 15 residues. The germline CDR1 and CDR2 sequences are MGHRA and YSYEKL. The V and J ends lost 4 bases and 3 bases respectively, with 12 bases between them. The DNA of the CDR3 is TGCGCCAGCAGCCTGGACCGGAGGGACACCGGGGAGCTGTTTTTT. Its translation is CASSLDRRDTGELFF.

The genes are TRBV7-8 and TRBJ2-1; TRBD2 matches 10 bases. V was clipped by 2 bases and J by 8 bases; unmatched bases: 12. The germline V gene has CDR1 SGHVS and CDR2 FQNEAQ. The CDR3 is 17 residues long. DNA for the CDR3: TGTGCCAGCAGCTTAAGGCTAGCGGGAGTCTTGATCGATGAGCAGTTCTTC. Translation: CASSLRLAGVLIDEQFF.

V usage is TRBV10-2 and J usage is TRBJ1-3, with D possibly matching TRBD1 (5 bases). The CDR3 consists of 14 residues. Germline values: CDR1 WSHSY, CDR2 SAAADI. V dropped 10 bases and J dropped 0 bases, with 13 bases sitting between them. CDR3 amino acids: CATRGDSSGNTIYF. In DNA, the CDR3 is TGCGCCACTAGAGGTGACAGCTCTGGAAACACCATATATTTT.

This rearrangement joins TRBV28 to TRBJ2-2; D gene ambiguous. V lost 6 bases to trimming and J lost 1 base, with 9 bases between them. The CDR3 runs 14 residues. The germline V gene has CDR1 MDHEN and CDR2 SYDVKM. The CDR3 loop is CASSPSWNTGELFF. The CDR3 nucleotides are TGTGCCAGCAGCCCCAGCTGGAACACCGGGGAGCTGTTTTTT. Drawing the rest from reference TRBV28 and TRBJ2-2, the complete variable domain is DVKVTQSSRYLVKRTGEKVFLECVQDMDHENMFWYRQDPGLGLRLIYFSYDVKMKEKGDIPEGYSVSREKKERFSLILESASTNQTSMYLCASSPSWNTGELFFGEGSRLTVL.

The rearrangement links TRBV19 to TRBJ2-5, with 8 bases matching TRBD1. The CDR3 totals 12 residues. Trimming removed 6 bases from V and 5 bases from J; junction bases left unmatched: 2. The V gene's germline CDR1 is LNHDA and CDR2 SQIVND (reference sequence). The CDR3 DNA follows: TGTGCCAGTAGCGACAGGGGTGAGACCCAGTACTTC. It encodes CASSDRGETQYF.

This clone is a singleton in its sample. This rearrangement joins TRBV4-2 to TRBJ1-2; D unresolved. Trimming stripped 0 bases from V and 3 bases from J, with 20 bases between. This CDR3 is built from 18 residues. Germline V lookup: CDR1 LGHNA, CDR2 YNFKEQ. The CDR3, as DNA: TGTGCCAGCAGCCAAGATCTTGAGGGCGGGGTGGGTTACTATGGCTACACCTTC. The encoded protein is CASSQDLEGGVGYYGYTF.